The entry below describes one T cell receptor beta chain. Its target is unknown. The V and J ends lost 1 base and 1 base respectively, with 13 bases between them. The germline CDR1 and CDR2 sequences are MNHEY and SMNVEV (reference sequence). The CDR3 covers 17 residues. Those who donated were healthy bone marrow donors. The sample is drawn from a study of cytomegalovirus exposure and HLA in healthy donors. Primers included in the PCR were 60 Vbeta and 13 Jbeta primers. Assay: immunoSEQ multiplex PCR; the TCRdb copy retains only in-frame clones and omits some. The profile shows roughly 140,000 clones, 70% to 80% of them singletons. General study findings and limits: Owing to their indistinguishability, certain V segments, notably TRBV6-2 and TRBV6-3, were excluded. Sequencing likely produced, as an artifact, a cluster of highly shared sequence variants.

The receptor comes from a human donor in good health. The chain has TRBV27 and TRBJ2-2; a possible D gene is TRBD1 (6 bases). Sequences were obtained from PBMCs. The CDR3 is CASSLWGQQGNTGELFF. CDR3 sequence (DNA): TGTGCCAGCAGTTTATGGGGGCAACAAGGGAACACCGGGGAGCTGTTTTTT.